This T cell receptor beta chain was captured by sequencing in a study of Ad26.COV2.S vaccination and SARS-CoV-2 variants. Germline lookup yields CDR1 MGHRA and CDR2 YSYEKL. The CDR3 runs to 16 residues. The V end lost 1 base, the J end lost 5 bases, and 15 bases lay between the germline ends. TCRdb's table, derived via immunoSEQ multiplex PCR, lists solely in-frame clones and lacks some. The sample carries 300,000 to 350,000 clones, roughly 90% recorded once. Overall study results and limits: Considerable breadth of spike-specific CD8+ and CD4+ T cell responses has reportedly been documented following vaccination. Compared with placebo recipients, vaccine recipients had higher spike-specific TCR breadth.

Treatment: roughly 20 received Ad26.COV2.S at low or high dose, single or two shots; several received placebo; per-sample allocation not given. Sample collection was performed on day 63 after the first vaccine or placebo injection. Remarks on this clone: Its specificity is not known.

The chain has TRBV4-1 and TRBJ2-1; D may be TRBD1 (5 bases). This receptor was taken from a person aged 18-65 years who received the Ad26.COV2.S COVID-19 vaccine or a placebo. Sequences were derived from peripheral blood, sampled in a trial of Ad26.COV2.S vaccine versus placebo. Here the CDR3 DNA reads TGCGCCAGCAGCCAAGTAGGCAGGGCGTTGGACAATGAGCAGTTCTTC. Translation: CASSQVGRALDNEQFF.